A single sample gave rise to the 9 T cell receptor beta chains below, sequenced in a study of radiotherapy plus CTLA-4 blockade in lung cancer. The data were produced by immunoSEQ multiplex PCR, yet TCRdb's version contains in-frame clones alone and is incomplete. The table shows roughly 75,000 clones, with approximately 84% occurring only once. The sequencing here drew on peripheral blood, taken from a patient treated with radiotherapy plus ipilimumab. Every receptor here comes from a human donor with non-small cell lung cancer who had stable disease on radiotherapy plus ipilimumab.

The rearrangement joins TRBV10-2 to TRBJ2-3; 12 positions agree with TRBD2. V shed 6 bases, J shed 2 bases, and the junction held 3 bases outside the gene matches. CDR1 is WSHSY, CDR2 SAAADI, per germline. The CDR3 contains 15 residues. The CDR3 bases are TGCGCCAGCAGACTAGCGGGGGGAGCCACAGATACGCAGTATTTT. It translates to CASRLAGGATDTQYF.

This rearrangement joins TRBV5-1 to TRBJ2-1; TRBD2 is a possible D gene (5 bases). Looked up from germline, CDR1 is SGHRS and CDR2 is YFSETQ. Between the trimmed V and J ends, which lost 4 bases and 5 bases, there was a span of 25 bases. The CDR3 runs to 18 residues. The CDR3 reads CASSLALRRVQSNNEQFF. The CDR3, as DNA: TGCGCCAGCAGCCTGGCCCTCAGGCGGGTACAGTCCAACAATGAGCAGTTCTTC.

This clone was counted a single time. The CDR3 is CATSRAGSLVGGYTF. The CDR3 bases are TGTGCCACCAGCAGGGCCGGATCTCTCGTGGGGGGCTACACCTTC. J is TRBJ1-2 and V is TRBV15; D ambiguous. The CDR3 is 15 residues long. Per the germline V gene, CDR1 is LNHNV and CDR2 is YYDKDF (reference sequence). V was shortened by 3 bases and J by 8 bases, with 19 bases between the two germline ends.

The genes are TRBV5-8 and TRBJ1-5; possible D gene TRBD1, 5 bases. This CDR3 is 14 amino acids long. The V gene's germline CDR1 is SGHTS and CDR2 YDEGEE. Trimming cost V 2 bases and J 3 bases, with 9 bases left between them. CDR3 sequence (DNA): TGTGCCAGCAGCTTTGGGGACCTCAATCAGCCCCAGCATTTT. Protein product: CASSFGDLNQPQHF.

The V and J genes are TRBV4-1 and TRBJ1-1; 9 nucleotides line up with TRBD1. CDR1 MGHRA and CDR2 YSYEKL come from the germline V gene. The CDR3 totals 16 residues. V was pared by 3 bases and J by 0 bases, with 5 bases of the junction left unmatched. The CDR3 is CASSHPGQGMNTEAFF. In nucleotides, the CDR3 is TGCGCCAGCAGCCACCCGGGACAGGGCATGAACACTGAAGCTTTCTTT.

This clone showed up just once. The chain employs TRBV2 and TRBJ1-5; D ambiguous. The CDR3 spans 13 residues. Germline assignment: CDR1 SNHLY and CDR2 FYNNEI. V lost 6 bases, J lost 2 bases, and 8 bases lay in between. The DNA of the CDR3 is TGTGCCAGCAGAGCGGGAGGCAATCAGCCCCAGCATTTT. Protein: CASRAGGNQPQHF.

This clone was found a few times. The rearrangement uses TRBV6-1 and TRBJ2-7; D is unclear. The CDR3 totals 15 residues. CDR1 and CDR2 (germline): MNHNS, SASEGT. V dropped 2 bases and J dropped 3 bases, with 14 bases sitting between them. This CDR3 reads CASSEFTTPSYEQYF. Here the CDR3 DNA reads TGTGCCAGCAGTGAATTCACGACCCCGAGCTACGAGCAGTACTTC.

V and J are TRBV28 and TRBJ1-2; 7 positions agree with TRBD1. Germline CDR1 is MDHEN and CDR2 is SYDVKM. Trimming cost V 7 bases and J 2 bases; bases outside gene matches: 10. The CDR3 has 15 amino acids. The DNA for the CDR3 is TGTGCCAGCAACCGATACAGGGGAACCAACTATGGCTACACCTTC. Amino acids: CASNRYRGTNYGYTF.

Only one count was recorded for this clone. V is TRBV5-6 and J is TRBJ1-6; D gene ambiguous. The germline V and J ends were trimmed by 0 bases and 7 bases, with 11 bases remaining between them. Germline V gene sequence: CDR1 SGHDT, CDR2 YYEEEE. The CDR3 extends over 15 amino acids. CDR3 sequence reads: CASSLAVGRNSPLHF. DNA for the CDR3: TGTGCCAGCAGCTTGGCGGTGGGAAGAAATTCACCCCTCCACTTT.